Sequencing of this TCR beta chain was carried out in a study of blood T cell repertoires in COVID-19. The method was immunoSEQ multiplex PCR; TCRdb's version includes in-frame clones alone and lacks a portion of them. The data hold 230,000 or so clones, with around 82% observed a single time. The J segment lost 14 bases and the V segment lost 0 bases, leaving 11 bases of the junction unmatched. Germline lookup yields CDR1 MNHEY and CDR2 SVGAGI. CDR3 length equals 16 residues. What was sequenced was peripheral blood. The sequence was collected from a man aged 35 to 55 with active or convalescent COVID-19. The chain recombines TRBV6-5 with TRBJ1-6, with 9 bases aligning to TRBD1. CDR3 nucleotides: TGTGCCAGCAGTTACTCGTCGGGGACAGGGCCCAGGGCCCTCCACTTT. The encoded protein is CASSYSSGTGPRALHF.